This section outlines one T cell receptor beta chain sequence together with its context. The sample is drawn from a study of blood T cell repertoires in COVID-19. Whole-study context: Samples taken during acute and convalescent COVID-19 were collected in the United States, Italy and Spain.

CDR3 size: 16 residues. V lost 4 bases to trimming and J lost 5 bases; unmatched junction nucleotides: 8. Germline V lookup: CDR1 MGHRA, CDR2 YSYEKL. Original processing notes: Estimated nucleated cell counts came from reference gene primer amplification. Generated by immunoSEQ multiplex PCR, the TCRdb table keeps only in-frame clones and is missing some. From that table come the V and J calls and clone size; the DNA was used to work out D and trimming. Seen here are fewer than 70,000 clones, 75% to 90% observed once, and the top ten hold 6.5% to 8.5%. This sequence was found in a woman aged 70-85 years with active COVID-19. The chain combines TRBV4-1 with TRBJ2-7, with 13 bases fitting TRBD2. Source material: peripheral blood. The CDR3 nucleotides are TGCGCCAGCAGCCCCCCGGGACTAGCGGGAAACCACGAGCAGTACTTC. Amino acids: CASSPPGLAGNHEQYF.